The TCR beta chain described here comes from a study of blood T cell repertoires in COVID-19. Study at large: The United States, Italy and Spain were the sources of the acute and convalescent COVID-19 samples.

The CDR3 sequence is 15 residues long. The V end lost 10 bases, the J end lost 0 bases, and 16 bases lay between the germline ends. From germline, CDR1 is MDHEN and CDR2 SYDVKM. Source study methods: Reference gene primer amplification yielded estimated nucleated cell counts. Using immunoSEQ multiplex PCR, the repertoire was profiled, and TCRdb retains in-frame clones only, with some absent. D and trimming come from the DNA, and the V and J calls and clone size come from that table. The table lists about 87,000 clones, approximately 75% of them singletons. This chain links TRBV28 with TRBJ1-5, with a possible D match to TRBD1 (6 bases). This receptor was identified in a woman aged 45-65 years with acute or convalescent COVID-19. Sequencing was performed on peripheral blood. CDR3 protein: CATHEGTYSNQPQHF. CDR3 bases: TGTGCCACCCATGAGGGGACATATAGCAATCAGCCCCAGCATTTT. Full variable domain (missing parts from reference TRBV28 and TRBJ1-5): DVKVTQSSRYLVKRTGEKVFLECVQDMDHENMFWYRQDPGLGLRLIYFSYDVKMKEKGDIPEGYSVSREKKERFSLILESASTNQTSMYLCATHEGTYSNQPQHFGDGTRLSIL.